This is a list of T cell receptor beta chains from one sample in a study of shared clonotypes between healthy human individuals. The table came from immunoSEQ multiplex PCR; TCRdb's copy has only in-frame clones and leaves some out. This table has more than 2 million clones, roughly 95% appearing once. Input material: naive CD8+ T cells from PBMCs. The receptors stem from a man in his late teens or twenties in good health. Some clones in this sample may be carry-over from other donors' samples. Each CDR3 is given with its conserved first and last residue.

TRBV28	CASSGPGLAGTYEQYF
TRBV27	CASSSFGTSGSMKGTDTQYF
TRBV5-6	CASSLAGGTGDNTGELFF
TRBV7-6	CASSPSGQPYKLNEQFF
TRBV6-5	CASSYSRRPNTEAFF
TRBV10-3	CAISDHRQRNGEAFF
TRBV2	CASSEGPVYEQYF
TRBV11-2	CASSLSNGEQFF
TRBV30	CAWNLGGSEKLFF
TRBV27	CASSLRTSGRVTYEQYF
TRBV28	CASSYPRTQLGYEQYF
TRBV2	CASRLVRGYTF
TRBV7-6	CASSERDGSYEQYF
TRBV27	CASSPETAALHEQYF
TRBV5-4	CASSLLVNTEAFF
TRBV7-9	CASTPDRSTDTQYF
TRBV2	CASSEALTGMNTEAFF
TRBV7-2	CASSQGLAGVRAEQFF
TRBV5-8	CASSGLDYQPQHF
TRBV9	CASSVGGRNYEQYF
TRBV19	CASSIGLAGWETQYF
TRBV25-1	CATTQGGATTYEQYF
TRBV18	CASSPYDPPTGEKGNTEAFF
TRBV27	CASSSRQNSNYGYTF
TRBV18	CASSPALASHEQYF
TRBV7-9	CASSTTGGHSIDTEAFF
TRBV6-5	CASRTGGSINQPQHF
TRBV19	CASSSHRGPLTDTQYF
TRBV27	CASRQTRAPTDTQYF
TRBV4-2	CASSQEADLNTEAFF
TRBV7-9	CATNPSGRETQYF
TRBV2	CASSEELAGVWNEQFF
TRBV7-9	CASSSDWGTGQETQYF
TRBV7-6	CASNPGVAGVRDEQFF
TRBV5-6	CASSLSRIPYEQYF
TRBV5-1	CASSLEEANTGELFF
TRBV7-9	CASSSSTFEKLFF
TRBV27	CASSFGGSRADTQYF
TRBV27	CASRPRTNYEQYF
TRBV28	CASSLIGRGNTDTQYF
TRBV5-1	CASSLFGTRDSTDTQYF
TRBV2	CATNLGPKRERETQYF
TRBV10-1	CASSDPGSGELFF
TRBV27	CASSPRQGYTEAFF
TRBV5-1	CASSASWDRATYEQYF